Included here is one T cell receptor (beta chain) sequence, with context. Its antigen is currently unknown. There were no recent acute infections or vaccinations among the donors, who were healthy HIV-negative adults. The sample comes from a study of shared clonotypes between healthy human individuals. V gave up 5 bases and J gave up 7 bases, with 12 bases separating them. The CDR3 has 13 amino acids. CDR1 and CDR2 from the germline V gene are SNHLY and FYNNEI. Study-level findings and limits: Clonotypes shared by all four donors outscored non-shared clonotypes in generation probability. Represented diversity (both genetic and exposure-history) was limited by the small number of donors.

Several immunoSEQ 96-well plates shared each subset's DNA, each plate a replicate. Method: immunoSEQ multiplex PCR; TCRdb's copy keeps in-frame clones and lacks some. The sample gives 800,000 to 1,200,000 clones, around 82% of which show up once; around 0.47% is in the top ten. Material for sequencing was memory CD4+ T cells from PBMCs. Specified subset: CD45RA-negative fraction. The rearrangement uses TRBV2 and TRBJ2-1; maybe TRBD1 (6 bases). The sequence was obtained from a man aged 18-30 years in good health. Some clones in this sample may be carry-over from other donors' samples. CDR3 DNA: TGTGCCAGCAGTAGACAGGCCATTAATGAGCAGTTCTTC. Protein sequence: CASSRQAINEQFF. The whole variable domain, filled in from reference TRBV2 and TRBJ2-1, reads EPEVTQTPSHQVTQMGQEVILRCVPISNHLYFYWYRQILGQKVEFLVSFYNNEISEKSEIFDDQFSVERPDGSNFTLKIRSTKLEDSAMYFCASSRQAINEQFFGPGTRLTVL.